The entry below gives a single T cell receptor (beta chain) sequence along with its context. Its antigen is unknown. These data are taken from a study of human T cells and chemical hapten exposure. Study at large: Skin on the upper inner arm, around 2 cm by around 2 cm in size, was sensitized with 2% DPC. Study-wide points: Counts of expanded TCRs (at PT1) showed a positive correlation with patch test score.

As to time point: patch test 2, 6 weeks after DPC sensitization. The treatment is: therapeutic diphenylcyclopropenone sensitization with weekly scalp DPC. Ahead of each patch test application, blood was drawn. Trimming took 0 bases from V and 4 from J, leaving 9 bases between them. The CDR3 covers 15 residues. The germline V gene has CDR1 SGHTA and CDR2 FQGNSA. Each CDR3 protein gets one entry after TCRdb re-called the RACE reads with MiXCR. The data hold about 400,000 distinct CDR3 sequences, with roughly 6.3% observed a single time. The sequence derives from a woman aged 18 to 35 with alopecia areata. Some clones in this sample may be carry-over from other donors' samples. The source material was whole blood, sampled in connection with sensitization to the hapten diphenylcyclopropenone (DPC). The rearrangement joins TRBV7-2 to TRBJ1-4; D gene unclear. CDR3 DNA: TGTGCCAGCAGCTTAGCATCCTGGAATAATGAAAAACTGTTTTTT. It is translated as CASSLASWNNEKLFF.